The T cell receptor (beta chain) described here comes from a study of T cell repertoires in chronic hepatitis B (dated 2019 in TCRdb). Counted from cysteine to phenylalanine, this CDR3 has 13 amino acids. Just CDR3 DNA is preserved here, 39 bases in frame from base 1. V and J lose 5 bases and 3 bases, and a span of 11 bases separates them. CDR1 and CDR2 are drawn from the germline V gene (reference sequence): LNHDA, SQIVND. Remarks on this clone: Its antigen remains undetermined. Within one base of it there is no much larger clone, and no base qualities were kept.

Library creation used the immunoSEQ multiplex PCR assay. Sourced from immuneACCESS, this table was stored by TCRdb with only in-frame sequences that have V and J called. A share of the clones is absent; for the studies checked, an unresolved V gene accounts for under half, and the remainder has no known explanation. This sample lists around 500 clones; around 80% were detected once. Of the sample, around 19% is held by the ten largest clones. This receptor was identified in a human donor with chronic hepatitis B virus infection. Input material: total CD8+ T cells from PBMCs. The chain is assembled from TRBV19 and TRBJ2-7, and TRBD1 may be the D gene, going by 6 matching bases. CDR3 protein: CASSRTANYEQYF. The bases are TGTGCCAGTAGTCGGACAGCAAACTACGAGCAGTACTTC.